This TCR beta chain comes out of a study of OX40 agonist ivuxolimab in advanced cancers. The overall study: Partial responses occurred in Three dose-escalation patients, one with hepatocellular carcinoma and two with cutaneous melanoma.

Measured with immunoSEQ multiplex PCR; TCRdb has only the in-frame clones, and not every one. The table has 25,000 to 35,000 clones, 65% to 90% seen once. Per germline, CDR1 SGHAT and CDR2 FQNNGV. The CDR3 extends over 15 amino acids. V lost 5 bases, J lost 1 base, and 2 bases stayed unmatched. J is TRBJ2-1 and V is TRBV11-2; 10 bases fit TRBD2. This clonotype originated in an adult with an advanced solid tumor such as melanoma, head and neck, liver or kidney cancer. Specimen: CD4+ or CD8+ T cells sorted from blood, collected in a trial of the OX40 agonist ivuxolimab. The CDR3: CASSRTSGSYNEQFF. The DNA of the CDR3 is TGTGCCAGCAGCAGGACTAGCGGATCCTACAATGAGCAGTTCTTC.